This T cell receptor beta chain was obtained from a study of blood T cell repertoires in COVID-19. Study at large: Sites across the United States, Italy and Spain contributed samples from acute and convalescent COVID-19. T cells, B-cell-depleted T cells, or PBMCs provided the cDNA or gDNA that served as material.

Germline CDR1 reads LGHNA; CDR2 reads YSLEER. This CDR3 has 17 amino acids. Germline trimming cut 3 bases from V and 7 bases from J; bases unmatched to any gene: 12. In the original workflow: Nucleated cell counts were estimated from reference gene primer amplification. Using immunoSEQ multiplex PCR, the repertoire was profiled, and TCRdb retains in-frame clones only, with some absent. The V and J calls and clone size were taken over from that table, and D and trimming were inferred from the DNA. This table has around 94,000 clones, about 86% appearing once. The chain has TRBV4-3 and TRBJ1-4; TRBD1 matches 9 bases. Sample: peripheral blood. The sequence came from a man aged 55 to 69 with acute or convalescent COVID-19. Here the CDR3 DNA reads TGCGCCAGCAGCCAGGATCCCCCCGGGACAGGGCGTGAAAAACTGTTTTTT. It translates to CASSQDPPGTGREKLFF.